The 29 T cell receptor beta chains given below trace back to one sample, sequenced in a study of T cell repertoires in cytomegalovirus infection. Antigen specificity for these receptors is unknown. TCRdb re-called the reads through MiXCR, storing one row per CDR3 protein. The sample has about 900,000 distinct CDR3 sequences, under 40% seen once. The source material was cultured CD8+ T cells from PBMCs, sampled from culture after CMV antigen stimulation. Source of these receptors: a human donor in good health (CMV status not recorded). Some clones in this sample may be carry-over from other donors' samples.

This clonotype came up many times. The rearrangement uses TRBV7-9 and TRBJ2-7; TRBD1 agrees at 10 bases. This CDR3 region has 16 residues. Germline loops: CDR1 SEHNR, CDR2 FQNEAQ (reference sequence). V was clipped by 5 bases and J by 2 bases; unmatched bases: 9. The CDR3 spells CASSGVGDRGAYEQYF. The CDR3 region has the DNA TGTGCCAGCAGCGGAGTAGGGGACAGGGGTGCCTACGAGCAGTACTTC.

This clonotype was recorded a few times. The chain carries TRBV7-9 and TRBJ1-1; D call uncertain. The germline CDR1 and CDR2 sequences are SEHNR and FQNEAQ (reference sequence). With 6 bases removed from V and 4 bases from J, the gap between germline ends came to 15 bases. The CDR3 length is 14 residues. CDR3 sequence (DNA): TGTGCCAGCAGGCCCACTGGTAGCGGCACTGAAGCTTTCTTT. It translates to CASRPTGSGTEAFF.

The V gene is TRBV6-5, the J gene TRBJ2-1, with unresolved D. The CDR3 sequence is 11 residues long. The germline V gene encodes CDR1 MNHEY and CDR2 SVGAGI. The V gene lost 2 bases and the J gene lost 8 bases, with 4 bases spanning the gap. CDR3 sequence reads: CASSYDDEQFF. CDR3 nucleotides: TGTGCCAGCAGTTACGATGATGAGCAGTTCTTC.

The CDR3 DNA sequence: TGTGCCACCAACGGGGAACTCTATGGCTACACCTTC. Amino acids: CATNGELYGYTF. The gene calls are TRBV2 and TRBJ1-2; no definite D call. CDR1 SNHLY and CDR2 FYNNEI come from the germline V gene. The CDR3 consists of 12 residues. The V and J ends lost 10 bases and 4 bases respectively, with 13 bases between them. Based on the CDR3 plus reference TRBV2 and TRBJ1-2, the full variable domain is EPEVTQTPSHQVTQMGQEVILRCVPISNHLYFYWYRQILGQKVEFLVSFYNNEISEKSEIFDDQFSVERPDGSNFTLKIRSTKLEDSAMYFCATNGELYGYTFGSGTRLTVV.

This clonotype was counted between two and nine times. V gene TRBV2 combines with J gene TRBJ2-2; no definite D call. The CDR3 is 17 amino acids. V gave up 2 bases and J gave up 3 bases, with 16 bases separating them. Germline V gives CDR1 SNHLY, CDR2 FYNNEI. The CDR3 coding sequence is TGTGCCAGCAGTGAAACCCGGCAAGGGTATCACACCGGGGAGCTGTTTTTT. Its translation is CASSETRQGYHTGELFF.

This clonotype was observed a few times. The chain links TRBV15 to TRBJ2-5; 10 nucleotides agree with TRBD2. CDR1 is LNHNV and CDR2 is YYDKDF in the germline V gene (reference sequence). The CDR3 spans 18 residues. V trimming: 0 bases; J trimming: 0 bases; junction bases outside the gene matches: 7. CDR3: CATSRDRGLAGDQETQYF. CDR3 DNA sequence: TGTGCCACCAGCAGAGATCGGGGGCTAGCGGGGGACCAAGAGACCCAGTACTTC.

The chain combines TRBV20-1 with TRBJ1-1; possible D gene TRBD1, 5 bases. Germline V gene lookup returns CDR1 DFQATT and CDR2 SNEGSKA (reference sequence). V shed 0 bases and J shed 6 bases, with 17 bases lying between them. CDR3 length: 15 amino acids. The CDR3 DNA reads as TGCAGTGCTAGAGATGCCCCCCAGGGAGGGGCTGAAGCTTTCTTT. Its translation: CSARDAPQGGAEAFF.

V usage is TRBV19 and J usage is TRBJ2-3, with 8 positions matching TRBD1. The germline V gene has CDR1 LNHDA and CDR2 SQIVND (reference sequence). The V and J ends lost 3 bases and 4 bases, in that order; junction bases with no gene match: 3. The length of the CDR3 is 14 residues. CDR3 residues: CASSIDRGADTQYF. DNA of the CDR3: TGTGCCAGTAGTATTGACAGGGGTGCAGATACGCAGTATTTT.

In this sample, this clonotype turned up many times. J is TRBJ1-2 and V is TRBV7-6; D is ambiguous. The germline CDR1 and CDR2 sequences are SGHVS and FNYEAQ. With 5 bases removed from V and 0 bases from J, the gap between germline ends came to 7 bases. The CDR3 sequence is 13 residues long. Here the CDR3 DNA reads TGTGCCAGCAGCCTCTCACCTAACTATGGCTACACCTTC. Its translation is CASSLSPNYGYTF.

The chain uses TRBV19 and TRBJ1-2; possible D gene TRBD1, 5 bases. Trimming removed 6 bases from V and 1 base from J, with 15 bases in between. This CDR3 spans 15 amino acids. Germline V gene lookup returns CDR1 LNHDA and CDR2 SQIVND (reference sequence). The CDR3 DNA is TGTGCCAGTAGAGGTATGACAGAAAATAACTATGGCTACACCTTC. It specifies CASRGMTENNYGYTF.

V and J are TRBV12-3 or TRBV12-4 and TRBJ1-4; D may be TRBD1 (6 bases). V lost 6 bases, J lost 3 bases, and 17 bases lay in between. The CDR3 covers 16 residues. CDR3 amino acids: CASSPTGMDPNEKLFF. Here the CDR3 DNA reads TGTGCCAGCAGCCCTACAGGGATGGATCCTAATGAAAAACTGTTTTTT.

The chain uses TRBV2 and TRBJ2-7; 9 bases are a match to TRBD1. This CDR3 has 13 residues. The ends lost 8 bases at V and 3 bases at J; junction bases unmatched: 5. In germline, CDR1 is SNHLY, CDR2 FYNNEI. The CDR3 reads CASLGQGNYEQYV. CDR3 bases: TGTGCCAGCCTCGGACAGGGGAACTACGAGCAGTACGTC.

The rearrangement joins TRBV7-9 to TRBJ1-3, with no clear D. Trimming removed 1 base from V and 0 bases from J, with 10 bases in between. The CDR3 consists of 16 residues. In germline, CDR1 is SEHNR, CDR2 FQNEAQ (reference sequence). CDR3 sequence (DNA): TGTGCCAGCAGCTTAGGAGCTCAAAGCTCTGGAAACACCATATATTTT. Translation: CASSLGAQSSGNTIYF.

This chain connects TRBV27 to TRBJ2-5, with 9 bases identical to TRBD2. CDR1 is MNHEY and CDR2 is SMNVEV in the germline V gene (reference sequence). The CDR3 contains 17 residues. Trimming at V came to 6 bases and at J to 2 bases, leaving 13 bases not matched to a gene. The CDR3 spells CASSDSGGPLIQETQYF. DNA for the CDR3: TGTGCCAGCAGCGATAGCGGGGGTCCATTAATTCAAGAGACCCAGTACTTC.

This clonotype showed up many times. CDR3 nucleotides: TGTGCCAGCAGGGGGACTAGCGCTTCCTACAATGAGCAGTTCTTC. Its protein is CASRGTSASYNEQFF. The chain combines TRBV2 with TRBJ2-1; 10 nucleotides match TRBD2. The CDR3 has 15 amino acids. After removal of 6 bases from V and 1 base from J, the junction contained 3 bases not matched to a gene. Germline V gene lookup returns CDR1 SNHLY and CDR2 FYNNEI.

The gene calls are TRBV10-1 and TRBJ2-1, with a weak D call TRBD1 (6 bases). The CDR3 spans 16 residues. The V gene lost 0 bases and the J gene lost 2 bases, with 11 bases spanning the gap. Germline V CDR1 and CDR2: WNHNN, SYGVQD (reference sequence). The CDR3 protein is CASSESTRGTYNEQFF. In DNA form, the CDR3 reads TGCGCCAGCAGTGAGTCGACCAGGGGCACCTACAATGAGCAGTTCTTC.

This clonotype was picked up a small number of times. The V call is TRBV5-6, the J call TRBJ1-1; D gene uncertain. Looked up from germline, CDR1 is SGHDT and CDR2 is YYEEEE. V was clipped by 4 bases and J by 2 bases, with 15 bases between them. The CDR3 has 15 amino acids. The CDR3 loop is CASSPIRSPNTEAFF. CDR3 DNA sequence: TGTGCCAGCAGCCCGATTCGAAGTCCAAACACTGAAGCTTTCTTT.

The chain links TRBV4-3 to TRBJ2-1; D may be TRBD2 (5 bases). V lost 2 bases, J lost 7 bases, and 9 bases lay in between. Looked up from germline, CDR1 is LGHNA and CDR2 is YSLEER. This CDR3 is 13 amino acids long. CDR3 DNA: TGCGCCAGCAGCCAATGGACGGGGAATGAGCAGTTCTTC. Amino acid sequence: CASSQWTGNEQFF.

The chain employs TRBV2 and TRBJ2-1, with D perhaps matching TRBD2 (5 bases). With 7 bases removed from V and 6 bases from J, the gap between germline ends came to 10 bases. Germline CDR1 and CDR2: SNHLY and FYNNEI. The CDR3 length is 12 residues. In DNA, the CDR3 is TGTGCCAGCACGGGGAACAGCAATGAGCAGTTCTTC. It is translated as CASTGNSNEQFF.

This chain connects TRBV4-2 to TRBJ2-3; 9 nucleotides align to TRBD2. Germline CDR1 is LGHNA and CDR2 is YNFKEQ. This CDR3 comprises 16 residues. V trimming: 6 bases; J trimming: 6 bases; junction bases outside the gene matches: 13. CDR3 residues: CASRQGLARGDDTQYF. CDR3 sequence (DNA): TGTGCCAGCAGGCAGGGACTAGCTAGGGGAGACGATACGCAGTATTTT.

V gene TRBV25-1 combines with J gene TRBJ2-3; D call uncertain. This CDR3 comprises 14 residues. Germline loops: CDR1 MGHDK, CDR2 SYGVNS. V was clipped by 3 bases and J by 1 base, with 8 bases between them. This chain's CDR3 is CASSEAYRTDTQYF. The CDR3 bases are TGTGCCAGCAGTGAGGCATACCGCACAGATACGCAGTATTTT.

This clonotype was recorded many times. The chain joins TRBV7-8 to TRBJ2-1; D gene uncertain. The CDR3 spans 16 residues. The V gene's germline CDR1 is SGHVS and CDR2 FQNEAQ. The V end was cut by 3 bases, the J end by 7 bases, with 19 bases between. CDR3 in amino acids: CASSLFGEGTGNEQFF. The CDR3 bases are TGTGCCAGCAGCTTGTTTGGGGAAGGTACTGGGAATGAGCAGTTCTTC.

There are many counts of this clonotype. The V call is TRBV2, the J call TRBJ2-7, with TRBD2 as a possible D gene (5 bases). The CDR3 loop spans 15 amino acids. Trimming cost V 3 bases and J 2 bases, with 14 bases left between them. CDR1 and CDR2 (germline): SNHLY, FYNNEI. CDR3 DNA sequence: TGTGCCAGCAGTGATCCCGGGATTAGCGCCTACGAGCAGTACGTC. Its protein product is CASSDPGISAYEQYV.

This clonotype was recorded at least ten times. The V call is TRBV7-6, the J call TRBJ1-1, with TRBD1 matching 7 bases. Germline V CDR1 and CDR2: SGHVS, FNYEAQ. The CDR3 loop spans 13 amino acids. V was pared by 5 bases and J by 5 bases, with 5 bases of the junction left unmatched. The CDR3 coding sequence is TGTGCCAGCAGCGCAGACAGGGTTACTGAAGCTTTCTTT. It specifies CASSADRVTEAFF.

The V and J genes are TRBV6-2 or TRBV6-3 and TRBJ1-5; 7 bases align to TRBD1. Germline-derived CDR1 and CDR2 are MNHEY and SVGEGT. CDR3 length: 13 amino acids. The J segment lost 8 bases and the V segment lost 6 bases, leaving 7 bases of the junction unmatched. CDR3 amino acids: CASSRDRVEPQHF. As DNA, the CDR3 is TGTGCCAGCAGCCGCGACAGGGTCGAGCCCCAGCATTTT.

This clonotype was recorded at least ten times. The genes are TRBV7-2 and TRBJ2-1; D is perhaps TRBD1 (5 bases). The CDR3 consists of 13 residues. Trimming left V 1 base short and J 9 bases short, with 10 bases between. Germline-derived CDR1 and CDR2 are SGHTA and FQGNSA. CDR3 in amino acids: CASSLGGRGEQFF. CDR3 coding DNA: TGTGCCAGCAGCTTAGGCGGTAGGGGTGAGCAGTTCTTC.

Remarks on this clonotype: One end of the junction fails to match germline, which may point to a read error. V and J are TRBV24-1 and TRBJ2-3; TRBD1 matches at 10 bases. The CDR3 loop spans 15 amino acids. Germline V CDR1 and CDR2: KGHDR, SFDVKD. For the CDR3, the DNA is TGTGCCACCAGTGATCCGGGGACAGGGGAAGATACGGAGTATTTT. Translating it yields CATSDPGTGEDTEYF.

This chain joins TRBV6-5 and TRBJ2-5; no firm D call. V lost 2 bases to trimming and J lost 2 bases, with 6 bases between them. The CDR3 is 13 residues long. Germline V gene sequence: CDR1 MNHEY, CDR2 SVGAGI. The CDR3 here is CASSYNSQETQYF. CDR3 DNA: TGTGCCAGCAGTTACAACAGTCAAGAGACCCAGTACTTC.

The CDR3 here is CASSLEDRAEGQYV. The CDR3 DNA reads TGTGCCAGCAGCTTAGAGGATAGGGCCGAAGGGCAGTACGTT. The J gene is TRBJ2-7, the V gene TRBV11-3; D remains unclear. This CDR3 spans 14 amino acids. Germline loops: CDR1 SGHNT, CDR2 YENEEA.